The 23 T cell receptor beta chains below all came from one sample that was sequenced in a study of blood T cell repertoires in COVID-19. The method was immunoSEQ multiplex PCR; TCRdb's version includes in-frame clones alone and lacks a portion of them. The sample records roughly 100,000 clones, 80% to 95% being singletons. Sequences were obtained from peripheral blood. The receptors originated from a man in his fifties with active COVID-19.

CDR3 in amino acids: CASSHPMRRGRSEAFF. In DNA, the CDR3 is TGCGCCAGCAGCCACCCGATGAGGCGGGGGCGGTCTGAAGCTTTCTTT. The V and J genes are TRBV4-1 and TRBJ1-1; D perhaps matches TRBD1 (6 bases). V was cut by 3 bases and J by 6 bases, with 20 bases left in between. There are 16 residues in the CDR3. Per germline, CDR1 MGHRA and CDR2 YSYEKL.

This chain uses TRBV11-2 with TRBJ2-7, with D perhaps matching TRBD2 (5 bases). Germline values: CDR1 SGHAT, CDR2 FQNNGV. V gave up 6 bases and J gave up 5 bases, with 29 bases separating them. The CDR3 runs to 18 residues. The CDR3: CASSDSLVRSRGVDEQYF. Here the CDR3 DNA reads TGTGCCAGCAGTGATAGCTTAGTAAGGTCACGGGGTGTGGACGAGCAGTACTTC.

This rearrangement joins TRBV7-6 to TRBJ2-1, with a tentative D call TRBD2 (5 bases). Germline assignment: CDR1 SGHVS and CDR2 FNYEAQ. This CDR3 contains 14 residues. V was trimmed by 4 bases and J by 9 bases, leaving 16 bases between them. CDR3 sequence reads: CASSSSGSYGEQFF. The CDR3 DNA is TGTGCCAGCAGCTCGTCGGGGAGCTATGGTGAGCAGTTCTTC.

The gene calls are TRBV4-1 and TRBJ2-3, with D tentatively TRBD2 (6 bases). Per germline, CDR1 MGHRA and CDR2 YSYEKL. This CDR3 spans 15 amino acids. Trimming pared 0 bases from V and 0 bases from J, leaving 7 bases between. CDR3 region: CASSQESGSTDTQYF. DNA of the CDR3: TGCGCCAGCAGCCAAGAAAGCGGGAGCACAGATACGCAGTATTTT.

This sequence joins TRBV9 and TRBJ2-1, with 9 bases lining up with TRBD2. The CDR3 spans 14 residues. The V segment lost 1 base and the J segment 6 bases; nucleotides outside the gene matches: 2. Germline lookup yields CDR1 SGDLS and CDR2 YYNGEE. The CDR3 sequence is CASSVISGSNEQFF. The DNA for the CDR3 is TGTGCCAGCAGCGTAATTAGCGGGAGCAATGAGCAGTTCTTC.

The chain joins TRBV19 to TRBJ2-5; D remains ambiguous. The CDR3 has 15 amino acids. V was clipped by 5 bases and J by 2 bases, with 15 bases between them. CDR1 and CDR2 (germline): LNHDA, SQIVND (reference sequence). In DNA form, the CDR3 reads TGTGCCAGTAGTTTGGGTCGACAAAAACAAGAGACCCAGTACTTC. Residues: CASSLGRQKQETQYF.

The chain combines TRBV7-8 with TRBJ2-3; TRBD2 matches at 15 bases. The germline V gene has CDR1 SGHVS and CDR2 FQNEAQ. The length of the CDR3 is 17 residues. The ends lost 0 bases at V and 8 bases at J; junction bases unmatched: 6. CDR3 in amino acids: CASSLAGLAGGPRTQYF. The CDR3 DNA reads TGTGCCAGCAGCTTAGCAGGACTAGCGGGAGGGCCTCGTACGCAGTATTTT. Full variable domain (rest looked up from reference TRBV7-8 and TRBJ2-3): GAGVSQSPRYKVAKRGQDVALRCDPISGHVSLFWYQQALGQGPEFLTYFQNEAQLDKSGLPSDRFFAERPEGSVSTLKIQRTQQEDSAVYLCASSLAGLAGGPRTQYFGPGTRLTVL.

The chain has TRBV7-9 and TRBJ2-3; 7 bases are shared with TRBD2. V trimming: 6 bases; J trimming: 2 bases; junction bases outside the gene matches: 8. Germline V gene sequence: CDR1 SEHNR, CDR2 FQNEAQ (reference sequence). This CDR3 has 15 residues. CDR3 sequence reads: CASRRGTSDTDTQYF. The CDR3 DNA is TGTGCCAGCAGACGCGGAACTAGCGACACAGATACGCAGTATTTT.

This clone is a singleton in its sample. CDR3 amino acids: CASGRASGSYEQFF. CDR3 bases: TGTGCCAGCGGCAGGGCTAGCGGGAGCTATGAGCAGTTCTTC. V usage is TRBV5-4 and J usage is TRBJ2-1, with 10 bases that match TRBD2. With V trimmed by 7 bases and J by 8 bases, 9 bases remained unmatched. The CDR3 consists of 14 residues. The germline gives CDR1 SGHNT, CDR2 YYREEE (reference sequence).

The gene calls are TRBV2 and TRBJ2-1, with 8 bases lining up with TRBD2. This CDR3 has 15 residues. V was clipped by 2 bases and J by 9 bases; unmatched bases: 9. The germline gives CDR1 SNHLY, CDR2 FYNNEI. This chain's CDR3 is CASSELVGSGTEQFF. Here the CDR3 DNA reads TGTGCCAGCAGTGAACTGGTTGGTAGCGGGACTGAGCAGTTCTTC. Full variable domain (rest looked up from reference TRBV2 and TRBJ2-1): EPEVTQTPSHQVTQMGQEVILRCVPISNHLYFYWYRQILGQKVEFLVSFYNNEISEKSEIFDDQFSVERPDGSNFTLKIRSTKLEDSAMYFCASSELVGSGTEQFFGPGTRLTVL.

The chain carries TRBV6-6 and TRBJ1-1; no clear D gene. CDR3 length equals 14 residues. Germline CDR1 and CDR2: MNHNY and SVGAGI (reference sequence). V lost 8 bases and J lost 1, with 14 bases in between. The CDR3 reads CASCLRRQNTEAFF. In DNA, the CDR3 is TGTGCCAGCTGCCTACGACGACAGAACACTGAAGCTTTCTTT.

The genes are TRBV6-5 and TRBJ2-7, with TRBD2 matching 8 bases. Germline CDR1 MNHEY, CDR2 SVGAGI. This CDR3 region has 15 residues. With 8 bases clipped from V and 7 bases from J, the junction kept 16 bases outside the gene matches. The CDR3 DNA follows: TGTGCCAGCGCCGAGTCCGTCGGGAGGGGAACTGAGCAGTACTTC. It specifies CASAESVGRGTEQYF.

The V and J genes are TRBV10-3 and TRBJ2-5; TRBD1 aligns across 7 bases. The V and J ends lost 6 bases and 4 bases, in that order; junction bases with no gene match: 5. Germline V gene sequence: CDR1 ENHRY, CDR2 SYGVKD. The CDR3 totals 13 residues. CDR3 amino acids: CAISDREGETQYF. CDR3 coding DNA: TGTGCCATCAGCGACAGGGAAGGAGAGACCCAGTACTTC.

V gene TRBV3-1 (or the pseudogene TRBV3-2) combines with J gene TRBJ2-7; D is perhaps TRBD2 (5 bases). The CDR3 consists of 15 residues. Deletions cut 1 base from V and 6 bases from J, with 16 bases between. From germline, CDR1 is LGHDT and CDR2 YNNKEL (reference sequence). The CDR3 reads CASSQGWASNREQYF. The CDR3 DNA sequence: TGTGCCAGCAGCCAAGGGTGGGCTAGCAATCGCGAGCAGTACTTC.

This rearrangement joins TRBV20-1 to TRBJ2-7; 8 bases line up with TRBD2. The CDR3 totals 14 residues. V shed 3 bases, J shed 6 bases, and the junction held 10 bases outside the gene matches. CDR1 DFQATT and CDR2 SNEGSKA come from the germline V gene (reference sequence). DNA for the CDR3: TGCAGTGCTAGTTCGGATAGCGGGGTGCGCGAGCAGTACTTC. The encoded protein is CSASSDSGVREQYF.

In this sample, this clone turned up a few times. The CDR3 bases are TGTGCCAGCACCCCTGGACTAGCGGGACCCTACGAGCAGTACTTC. Translation: CASTPGLAGPYEQYF. The rearrangement joins TRBV28 to TRBJ2-7; 12 bases match TRBD2. J lost 2 bases, V lost 7 bases, and 6 bases had no gene match. Germline assignment: CDR1 MDHEN and CDR2 SYDVKM. CDR3 length equals 15 residues.

V gene TRBV7-3 combines with J gene TRBJ2-1, with a weak D call TRBD2 (6 bases). The V gene's germline CDR1 is SGHTA and CDR2 FQGTGA. V gave up 1 base and J gave up 0 bases, with 10 bases separating them. The CDR3 loop spans 16 amino acids. The CDR3 DNA reads as TGTGCCAGCAGCTTAATGCGGCGGGACTCCTACAATGAGCAGTTCTTC. It is translated as CASSLMRRDSYNEQFF.

A remark on this clone: The junction and the germline gene differ at one end; a read error may be behind it. The V and J genes are TRBV6-1 and TRBJ2-1, with D perhaps matching TRBD2 (7 bases). Germline CDR1 is MNHNS and CDR2 is SASEGT. The CDR3 contains 14 residues. This CDR3 is CASSEGGGLNEQFF. CDR3 DNA sequence: TGTGCCAGCAGCGAAGGCGGGGGCTTGAATGAGCAGTTCTTC.

The chain combines TRBV4-1 with TRBJ1-1; TRBD1 is a possible D gene (5 bases). CDR3 length: 14 amino acids. V lost 4 bases and J 5 bases, leaving 14 bases between the germline ends. Germline assignment: CDR1 MGHRA and CDR2 YSYEKL. CDR3 sequence: CASSRKDGGTEAFF. Here the CDR3 DNA reads TGCGCCAGCAGCCGGAAGGACGGGGGGACTGAAGCTTTCTTT.

This clone showed up just a few times. The chain has TRBV5-6 and TRBJ1-5; D may be TRBD1 (6 bases). Trimming removed 5 bases from V and 11 bases from J, with 23 bases in between. CDR1 and CDR2 (germline): SGHDT, YYEEEE. The CDR3 totals 15 residues. Written as DNA, the CDR3 is TGTGCCAGCAGGAGGACCGGGACACCAGAGTCGGCCCAGCATTTT. Encoded protein: CASRRTGTPESAQHF.

The gene calls are TRBV18 and TRBJ1-2, with D unclear. CDR1 KGHSH and CDR2 LQKENI come from the germline V gene. The germline V and J ends were trimmed by 2 bases and 4 bases, with 8 bases remaining between them. The CDR3 length is 13 residues. The CDR3 coding sequence is TGTGCCAGCTCACCAAACGGAGTCTATGGCTACACCTTC. Protein sequence: CASSPNGVYGYTF.

CDR3 protein: CASRAGWGSPSTDTQYF. CDR3 DNA: TGTGCCAGCAGGGCGGGGTGGGGGTCCCCTAGCACAGATACGCAGTATTTT. The V call is TRBV28, the J call TRBJ2-3, with a possible D match to TRBD2 (6 bases). V shed 6 bases and J shed 0 bases, with 19 bases lying between them. The CDR3 totals 17 residues. Germline CDR1 reads MDHEN; CDR2 reads SYDVKM.

The chain carries TRBV5-5 and TRBJ1-2; 8 nucleotides line up with TRBD1. CDR3 size: 16 residues. From germline, CDR1 is SGHKS and CDR2 YYEKEE (reference sequence). The trim removed 6 bases at V and 3 bases at J, leaving 13 bases unmatched. CDR3 DNA: TGTGCCAGCACTAGCGGACAGGGCCTTGAGGACTATGGCTACACCTTC. Translated, it gives CASTSGQGLEDYGYTF.